One sample yielded the 20 T cell receptor beta chains listed below, sequenced in a study of CD8 T cells in ankylosing spondylitis. TCRdb ran MiXCR on the 5' RACE reads and lists one entry per CDR3 protein. The table has about 140,000 distinct CDR3 sequences, approximately 9.2% seen once. Sequencing was performed on synovial fluid, either unsorted or a sorted T cell fraction (not recorded which). These TCRs come from a male donor with ankylosing spondylitis.

This clonotype was detected ten times or more. The V call is TRBV12-3 or TRBV12-4, the J call TRBJ2-3, with unresolved D. The ends were cut back, 2 bases at V and 7 bases at J, with 7 bases in the middle. The CDR3 has 12 amino acids. CDR3 loop: CASSLIENTQYF. DNA for the CDR3: TGTGCCAGCAGTTTAATCGAAAATACGCAGTATTTT.

The rearrangement joins TRBV7-2 to TRBJ2-3, with 7 bases aligning to TRBD1. The J segment lost 2 bases and the V segment lost 6 bases, leaving 14 bases of the junction unmatched. CDR1 is SGHTA, CDR2 FQGNSA, per germline. The CDR3 totals 17 residues. CDR3: CASSPRQGRGYTDTQYF. Here the CDR3 DNA reads TGTGCCAGCAGTCCTAGACAGGGAAGAGGGTACACAGATACGCAGTATTTT. The full variable domain, its missing parts supplied by reference TRBV7-2 and TRBJ2-3, is GAGVSQSPSNKVTEKGKDVELRCDPISGHTALYWYRQSLGQGLEFLIYFQGNSAPDKSGLPSDRFSAERTGGSVSTLTIQRTQQEDSAVYLCASSPRQGRGYTDTQYFGPGTRLTVL.

This clonotype was counted only a few times. V usage is TRBV18 and J usage is TRBJ1-1; D unresolved. Germline lookup yields CDR1 KGHSH and CDR2 LQKENI. V shed 0 bases and J shed 7 bases, with 12 bases lying between them. The CDR3 contains 14 residues. The CDR3 sequence is CASSPPPGWGEAFF. For the CDR3, the DNA is TGTGCCAGCTCACCACCTCCGGGGTGGGGTGAAGCTTTCTTT.

This clonotype has a handful of counts. One junction end disagrees with the germline gene, perhaps due to a read error. The V and J genes are TRBV15 and TRBJ1-5; the D is unclear. The length of the CDR3 is 13 residues. Germline CDR1 reads LNHNV; CDR2 reads YYDKDF (reference sequence). DNA for the CDR3: TGTGACACCAGCATGAGGCCATCTCAGCCCCAGCATTTT. It encodes CDTSMRPSQPQHF.

The sample holds many counts of this clonotype. This chain uses TRBV7-9 with TRBJ2-3, with 8 bases aligning to TRBD2. The CDR3 is 15 amino acids. CDR1 and CDR2 from the germline V gene are SEHNR and FQNEAQ (reference sequence). The trim removed 1 base at V and 5 bases at J, leaving 5 bases unmatched. Here the CDR3 DNA reads TGTGCCAGCAGCTTAGAGGGGACTAGAAGAGATACGCAGTATTTT. This sequence encodes CASSLEGTRRDTQYF.

Many counts were recorded for this clonotype. This chain joins TRBV29-1 and TRBJ1-4; perhaps TRBD1 as D (6 bases). The length of the CDR3 is 14 residues. The V end lost 7 bases, the J end lost 5 bases, and 17 bases lay between the germline ends. Germline assignment: CDR1 SQVTM and CDR2 ANQGSEA. CDR3 coding DNA: TGCAGCGCCCGAGACGGGGGGCGGAATGAAAAACTGTTTTTT. Translation: CSARDGGRNEKLFF.

This clonotype was counted many times. The chain is built from TRBV5-5 and TRBJ2-7; the match to TRBD2 covers 14 bases. V lost 7 bases, J lost 4 bases, and 10 bases stayed unmatched. CDR1 is SGHKS and CDR2 is YYEKEE in the germline V gene (reference sequence). CDR3 size: 16 residues. The CDR3 loop reads CASGTRLAGGPYEQYF. In DNA, the CDR3 is TGTGCCAGCGGAACCAGACTAGCGGGAGGGCCTTACGAGCAGTACTTC.

This clonotype was counted many times. V gene TRBV12-3 or TRBV12-4 combines with J gene TRBJ2-7; D might be TRBD1 (6 bases). V dropped 0 bases and J dropped 1 base, with 10 bases sitting between them. The CDR3 totals 15 residues. CDR3 bases: TGTGCCAGCAGTTTAGCGGGCAGGGGATCCTACGAGCAGTACTTC. It codes for CASSLAGRGSYEQYF.

The rearrangement joins TRBV6-1 to TRBJ1-2; tentatively, D is TRBD1 (5 bases). This CDR3 has 14 residues. Between the trimmed V and J ends, which lost 7 bases and 3 bases, there was a span of 15 bases. Germline CDR1 is MNHNS and CDR2 is SASEGT. For the CDR3, the DNA is TGTGCCAGCATTCAGGCCGACAGCCACTATGGCTACACCTTC. As protein: CASIQADSHYGYTF.

In its sample, this clonotype was seen a few times. V usage is TRBV28 and J usage is TRBJ2-2, with 12 bases aligning to TRBD2. V was clipped by 6 bases and J by 7 bases; unmatched bases: 9. Per germline, CDR1 MDHEN and CDR2 SYDVKM. The CDR3 runs 16 residues. CDR3 sequence (DNA): TGTGCCAGCAGCGACCGACTAGCGGGAGTCGACGGGGAGCTGTTTTTT. Protein: CASSDRLAGVDGELFF.

The chain uses TRBV30 and TRBJ1-5; tentative D call: TRBD1 (5 bases). CDR3 size: 12 residues. Trimming took 7 bases from V and 3 from J, leaving 10 bases between them. Germline V gene lookup returns CDR1 GTSNPN and CDR2 SVGIG (reference sequence). CDR3 residues: CASGPHNQPQHF. DNA for the CDR3: TGTGCCTCGGGACCGCACAATCAGCCCCAGCATTTT.

This clonotype was observed a handful of times. The chain combines TRBV27 with TRBJ1-1; 9 nucleotides match TRBD1. Per the germline V gene, CDR1 is MNHEY and CDR2 is SMNVEV (reference sequence). The V segment lost 1 base and the J segment 1 base; nucleotides outside the gene matches: 13. The CDR3 loop spans 19 amino acids. The CDR3 here is CASSLFYTETGGRNTEAFF. DNA of the CDR3: TGTGCCAGCAGTTTATTCTACACCGAGACAGGGGGAAGGAACACTGAAGCTTTCTTT.

This clonotype occurred a few times. V is TRBV27 and J is TRBJ1-6; D may be TRBD1 (5 bases). This CDR3 spans 17 amino acids. V was clipped by 10 bases and J by 5 bases, with 24 bases between them. Germline-derived CDR1 and CDR2 are MNHEY and SMNVEV (reference sequence). The CDR3 bases are TGTGCCACCGCGACAGCCCGCCGGTTCAGGAATAATTCACCCCTCCACTTT. Encoded protein: CATATARRFRNNSPLHF.

This clonotype has only one observation. This rearrangement joins TRBV29-1 to TRBJ2-5; 14 positions agree with TRBD2. The CDR3 loop spans 16 amino acids. V was pared by 1 base and J by 2 bases, with 3 bases of the junction left unmatched. The V gene's germline CDR1 is SQVTM and CDR2 ANQGSEA. The CDR3 reads CSVEGTSGRTQETQYF. CDR3 DNA: TGCAGCGTTGAAGGGACTAGCGGGAGGACACAAGAGACCCAGTACTTC.

This clonotype was observed a handful of times. The chain combines TRBV5-1 with TRBJ2-1; D is undetermined. CDR3 size: 14 residues. Germline V gene data show CDR1 as SGHRS and CDR2 as YFSETQ. The V end was cut by 0 bases, the J end by 5 bases, with 9 bases between. Here the CDR3 reads CASSLGFANNEQFF. The DNA of the CDR3 is TGCGCCAGCAGCTTGGGTTTCGCTAACAATGAGCAGTTCTTC.

The V call is TRBV7-8, the J call TRBJ2-1; D is tentatively TRBD1 or TRBD2 (5 bases each). V lost 3 bases and J lost 2, with 11 bases in between. The CDR3 sequence is 15 residues long. CDR1 and CDR2 (germline): SGHVS, FQNEAQ. The CDR3 DNA reads TGTGCCAGCAGCTTTACCGGGACGACCTACAATGAGCAGTTCTTC. This gives the protein CASSFTGTTYNEQFF.

Relative to its sample, this clonotype is medium-sized. V gene TRBV11-2 combines with J gene TRBJ2-1; the match to TRBD2 covers 9 bases. Germline lookup yields CDR1 SGHAT and CDR2 FQNNGV. This CDR3 has 15 amino acids. The V gene end was trimmed by 1 base and the J gene end by 2 bases; junction bases not matched to a gene: 0. Here the CDR3 DNA reads TGTGCCAGCAGCTTAGGCGGGGGGGCCTACAATGAGCAGTTCTTC. It yields the protein CASSLGGGAYNEQFF.

This clonotype was seen repeatedly, ten times or more. This sequence joins TRBV5-1 and TRBJ2-5; TRBD1 agrees at 7 bases. There are 15 residues in the CDR3. CDR1 and CDR2 (germline): SGHRS, YFSETQ. Unmatched junction bases numbered 7, after V lost 4 bases and J lost 1 base. This chain's CDR3 is CASSVGQTPQETQYF. The CDR3 bases are TGCGCCAGCAGCGTGGGACAGACACCCCAAGAGACCCAGTACTTC.

This clonotype was detected ten times or more. The rearrangement joins TRBV28 to TRBJ1-1; 7 bases line up with TRBD1. The CDR3 covers 14 residues. Per germline, CDR1 MDHEN and CDR2 SYDVKM. Trimming took 6 bases from V and 2 from J; bases not matched to a gene: 6. The CDR3 loop is CASRSDRVNTEAFF. The CDR3, as DNA: TGTGCCAGCAGGAGTGACAGGGTAAACACTGAAGCTTTCTTT.

This clonotype turned up a few times. The chain has TRBV28 and TRBJ1-2; 7 bases are a match to TRBD1. Germline V lookup: CDR1 MDHEN, CDR2 SYDVKM. The CDR3 loop spans 14 amino acids. J lost 8 bases, V lost 1 base, and 7 bases had no gene match. The CDR3 DNA is TGTGCCAGCAGTTTATTTCGACAGGGAAAGGGCTACACCTTC. The encoded protein is CASSLFRQGKGYTF.